These 19 T cell receptor beta chains originate from one sample sequenced in a study of shared clonotypes between healthy human individuals. The assay was immunoSEQ multiplex PCR, and TCRdb's table has in-frame clones only and misses some. Of around 1.5 million clones listed, 95% to 99% are singletons. The sample was naive CD4+ T cells sorted from blood. Subset noted: CD45RA+ positively selected. The source of these receptors is a young man in good health.

The V and J genes are TRBV11-3 and TRBJ1-2, with D perhaps matching TRBD1 (5 bases). The germline V gene encodes CDR1 SGHNT and CDR2 YENEEA. The CDR3 spans 13 residues. With 3 bases removed from V and 5 bases from J, the gap between germline ends came to 10 bases. CDR3 DNA: TGTGCCAGCAGCTTCTCCCGGGGGTATGGCTACACCTTC. Encoded protein: CASSFSRGYGYTF.

J is TRBJ2-1 and V is TRBV18, with 8 bases aligning to TRBD2. Losses at the gene ends were 3 bases for V and 7 bases for J; bases not matched to a gene: 11. This CDR3 is built from 16 residues. Germline V gene sequence: CDR1 KGHSH, CDR2 LQKENI. CDR3 sequence: CASSPLSGSLVNEQFF. For the CDR3, the DNA is TGTGCCAGCTCACCCCTAAGCGGGAGTCTTGTAAATGAGCAGTTCTTC.

The chain uses TRBV30 and TRBJ1-2; 7 bases are a match to TRBD1. CDR1 is GTSNPN, CDR2 SVGIG, per germline (reference sequence). The CDR3 spans 12 residues. V lost 4 bases to trimming and J lost 3 bases; unmatched junction nucleotides: 2. As DNA, the CDR3 is TGTGCCTGGAAGGACAGGCACTATGGCTACACCTTC. Translating gives CAWKDRHYGYTF.

The chain joins TRBV6-5 to TRBJ2-1, with 7 bases lining up with TRBD2. This CDR3 region has 14 residues. Germline loops: CDR1 MNHEY, CDR2 SVGAGI. Trimming at V came to 5 bases and at J to 7 bases, leaving 8 bases not matched to a gene. As DNA, the CDR3 is TGTGCCAGCAGTGTTGGGAGGGCGTGGAATGAGCAGTTCTTC. Its translation: CASSVGRAWNEQFF.

This rearrangement joins TRBV27 to TRBJ2-7; D is unresolved. Germline CDR1 MNHEY, CDR2 SMNVEV (reference sequence). The CDR3 extends over 15 amino acids. Trimming stripped 5 bases from V and 0 bases from J, with 14 bases between. CDR3 loop: CASSINGKVSYEQYF. DNA for the CDR3: TGTGCCAGCAGTATTAACGGCAAAGTCTCCTACGAGCAGTACTTC.

Here the CDR3 reads CASSLKGGETQYF. DNA for the CDR3: TGCGCCAGCAGCTTGAAGGGTGGAGAGACCCAGTACTTC. The gene calls are TRBV5-1 and TRBJ2-5, with D unresolved. With 1 base removed from V and 4 bases from J, the gap between germline ends came to 8 bases. This CDR3 region has 13 residues. Germline V gives CDR1 SGHRS, CDR2 YFSETQ.

V gene TRBV5-1 combines with J gene TRBJ2-3; D is possibly TRBD1 (5 bases). This CDR3 is 15 amino acids long. Trimming left V 2 bases short and J 5 bases short, with 15 bases between. The germline V gene has CDR1 SGHRS and CDR2 YFSETQ. The CDR3 DNA reads TGCGCCAGCAGCTTCTGGATGCAGGGAAGAGATACGCAGTATTTT. Translated, it gives CASSFWMQGRDTQYF.

The chain joins TRBV19 to TRBJ2-7; TRBD2 matches 7 bases. Trimming removed 4 bases from V and 2 bases from J; junction bases left unmatched: 5. Per germline, CDR1 LNHDA and CDR2 SQIVND (reference sequence). The CDR3 contains 14 residues. The CDR3 nucleotides read TGTGCCAGTAGTAATCGGGGGGAGACCTACGAGCAGTACTTC. This sequence encodes CASSNRGETYEQYF.

V and J are TRBV9 and TRBJ2-1; 14 nucleotides match TRBD2. This CDR3 region has 16 residues. Germline values: CDR1 SGDLS, CDR2 YYNGEE. With 0 bases clipped from V and 9 bases from J, the junction kept 5 bases outside the gene matches. The CDR3 DNA reads TGTGCCAGCAGCGTAGAACACGGGACTAGCGGGAGTGAGCAGTTCTTC. Amino acids: CASSVEHGTSGSEQFF.

This sequence joins TRBV28 and TRBJ1-1; D is unresolved. CDR3 length equals 14 residues. V was shortened by 3 bases and J by 5 bases, with 13 bases between the two germline ends. Germline V gene data show CDR1 as MDHEN and CDR2 as SYDVKM. CDR3 sequence (DNA): TGTGCCAGCAGTTTGGACTGGGAGATTACTGAAGCTTTCTTT. Its translation: CASSLDWEITEAFF.

The V and J genes are TRBV5-1 and TRBJ2-1; 9 nucleotides line up with TRBD2. This CDR3 is 18 amino acids long. The junction had 17 bases not matched to a gene; V was cut back by 4 bases and J by 6 bases. The V gene's germline CDR1 is SGHRS and CDR2 YFSETQ. In DNA, the CDR3 is TGCGCCAGCAGCCCTAGAAAGCGGGAGGAGGGGACCGTCAATGAGCAGTTCTTC. Its protein is CASSPRKREEGTVNEQFF.

The J gene is TRBJ2-3, the V gene TRBV2; TRBD1 matches at 10 bases. The V gene's germline CDR1 is SNHLY and CDR2 FYNNEI. Trimming at V came to 6 bases and at J to 1 base, leaving 4 bases not matched to a gene. The CDR3 loop spans 15 amino acids. The CDR3 loop reads CASSRDRGGTDTQYF. The CDR3 nucleotides are TGTGCCAGCAGCCGGGACAGGGGCGGCACAGATACGCAGTATTTT.

Remarks on this clone: Other nucleotide sequences in the sample specify the same CDR3. V is TRBV7-2 and J is TRBJ1-4, with a weak D call TRBD1 (5 bases). The length of the CDR3 is 15 residues. The germline V gene has CDR1 SGHTA and CDR2 FQGNSA. V lost 5 bases and J 0 bases, leaving 10 bases between the germline ends. For the CDR3, the DNA is TGTGCCAGCAGCGCCCAGGGTGCAACTAATGAAAAACTGTTTTTT. This codes for CASSAQGATNEKLFF.

V usage is TRBV18 and J usage is TRBJ2-5; D is unresolved. Trimming left V 2 bases short and J 5 bases short, with 6 bases between. CDR3 length: 12 amino acids. CDR1 and CDR2 from the germline V gene are KGHSH and LQKENI. As DNA, the CDR3 is TGTGCCAGCTCACCAACTTTGGAGACCCAGTACTTC. This encodes CASSPTLETQYF.

The chain couples TRBV29-1 to TRBJ1-5; no clear D gene. CDR1 and CDR2 (germline): SQVTM, ANQGSEA. This CDR3 contains 13 residues. V was shortened by 4 bases and J by 7 bases, with 14 bases between the two germline ends. CDR3 amino acids: CSVVAVLGQPQHF. The DNA of the CDR3 is TGCAGCGTTGTCGCAGTCTTAGGACAGCCCCAGCATTTT.

This clone was observed many times. The V call is TRBV2, the J call TRBJ1-4; TRBD1 is a possible D gene (5 bases). Trimming shortened V by 6 bases and J by 5 bases, and 10 bases separated the two germline ends. CDR1 is SNHLY, CDR2 FYNNEI, per germline. This CDR3 spans 13 amino acids. The CDR3 spells CASRGTGNEKLFF. The CDR3 DNA reads as TGTGCCAGCAGGGGGACGGGAAATGAAAAACTGTTTTTT.

The chain links TRBV28 to TRBJ2-3, with a possible D match to TRBD1 (6 bases). There are 16 residues in the CDR3. The ends were cut back, 6 bases at V and 1 base at J, with 17 bases in the middle. Germline V gene data show CDR1 as MDHEN and CDR2 as SYDVKM. CDR3 nucleotide sequence: TGTGCCAGCAGGAAAGCTAGGGGGACCGGCACAGATACGCAGTATTTT. Amino acid sequence: CASRKARGTGTDTQYF.

V and J are TRBV19 and TRBJ1-1; 9 nucleotides agree with TRBD1. In germline, CDR1 is LNHDA, CDR2 SQIVND (reference sequence). The CDR3 is 14 amino acids. Unmatched junction bases numbered 2, after V lost 5 bases and J lost 1 base. CDR3 in amino acids: CASSEDRGNTEAFF. In DNA, the CDR3 is TGTGCCAGTAGTGAGGACAGGGGGAACACTGAAGCTTTCTTT.

This clone was seen just once. V gene TRBV4-3 combines with J gene TRBJ2-3; D not resolved. Germline CDR1 is LGHNA and CDR2 is YSLEER. The CDR3 consists of 14 residues. V lost 0 bases and J lost 4, with 8 bases in between. The CDR3 DNA sequence: TGCGCCAGCAGCCAAGATATTTGGGCAGATACGCAGTATTTT. Protein: CASSQDIWADTQYF.